Sequencing of this TCR beta chain was carried out in a study of blood T cell repertoires in COVID-19. Turning to the study itself: Some COVID-19 samples were acute and others convalescent; all came from the United States, Italy and Spain.

Using immunoSEQ multiplex PCR, the repertoire was profiled, and TCRdb retains in-frame clones only, with some absent. The table records over 450,000 clones, approximately 92% of them present only once. In Seattle, patients joined the study during active infection and were tracked longitudinally. Input material: peripheral blood. The receptor comes from a man younger than 35 with COVID-19, enrolled during active disease.

CDR3 residues: CASSPWTSGRSGELFF. The CDR3 DNA reads as TGTGCCAGTAGTCCCTGGACTAGCGGGAGATCCGGGGAGCTGTTTTTT. The chain is built from TRBV19 and TRBJ2-2, with TRBD2 matching over 13 bases. Germline trimming cut 5 bases from V and 6 bases from J; bases unmatched to any gene: 6. The CDR3 is 16 residues long. CDR1 LNHDA and CDR2 SQIVND come from the germline V gene (reference sequence).